This note documents a single T cell receptor (beta chain) sequence. This table comes from immunoSEQ multiplex PCR, and its TCRdb copy is limited to in-frame clones, with some not included. The sample includes a few hundred thousand clones, 88% of them seen just once. This sample is drawn from a study of blood T cell repertoires in COVID-19. Each recovered donor of Cohort 3 presented with two negative PCRs, clearance, or symptom resolution. Sequencing input: PBMCs or T cells enriched from blood (not recorded which). This receptor was taken from a woman aged 18-29 years who had recovered from COVID-19.

The CDR3 sequence: CASSLRGLASNEQFF. In DNA form, the CDR3 reads TGTGCCAGCTCCCTCCGGGGACTAGCGAGCAATGAGCAGTTCTTC. The chain recombines TRBV11-2 with TRBJ2-1; 10 nucleotides align to TRBD2. CDR1 is SGHAT, CDR2 FQNNGV, per germline. This CDR3 region has 15 residues. V lost 8 bases, J lost 6 bases, and 10 bases stayed unmatched. Filled out from reference TRBV11-2 and TRBJ2-1, the complete variable domain reads EAGVAQSPRYKIIEKRQSVAFWCNPISGHATLYWYQQILGQGPKLLIQFQNNGVVDDSQLPKDRFSAERLKGVDSTLKIQPAKLEDSAVYLCASSLRGLASNEQFFGPGTRLTVL.